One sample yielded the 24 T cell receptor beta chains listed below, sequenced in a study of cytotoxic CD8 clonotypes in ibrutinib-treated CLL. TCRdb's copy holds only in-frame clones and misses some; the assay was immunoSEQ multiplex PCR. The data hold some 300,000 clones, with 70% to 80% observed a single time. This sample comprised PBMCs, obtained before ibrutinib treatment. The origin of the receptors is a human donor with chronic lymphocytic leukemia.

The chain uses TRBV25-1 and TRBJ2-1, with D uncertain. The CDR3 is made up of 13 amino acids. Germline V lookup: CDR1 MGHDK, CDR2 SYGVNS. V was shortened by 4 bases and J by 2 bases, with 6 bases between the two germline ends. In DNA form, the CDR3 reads TGTGCCAGCAGTGGAGGAACCTACAATGAGCAGTTCTTC. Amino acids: CASSGGTYNEQFF.

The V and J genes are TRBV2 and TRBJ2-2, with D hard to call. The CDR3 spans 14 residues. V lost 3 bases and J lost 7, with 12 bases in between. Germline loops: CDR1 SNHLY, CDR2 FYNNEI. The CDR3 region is CASSDSGSGGELFF. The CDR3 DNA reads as TGTGCCAGCAGTGATTCCGGATCGGGCGGGGAGCTGTTTTTT.

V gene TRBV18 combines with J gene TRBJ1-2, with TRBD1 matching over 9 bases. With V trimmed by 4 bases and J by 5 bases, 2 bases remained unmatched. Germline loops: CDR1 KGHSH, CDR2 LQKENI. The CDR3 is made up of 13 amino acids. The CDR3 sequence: CASSQDRGYGYTF. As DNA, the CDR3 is TGTGCCAGCTCACAAGACAGGGGGTATGGCTACACCTTC.

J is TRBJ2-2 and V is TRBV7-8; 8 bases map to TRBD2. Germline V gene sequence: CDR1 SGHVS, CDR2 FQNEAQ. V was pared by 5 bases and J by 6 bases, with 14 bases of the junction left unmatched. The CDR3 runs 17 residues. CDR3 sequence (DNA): TGTGCCAGCAGCCCTCGATATGGGACTAGTAGGCCCGGGGAGCTGTTTTTT. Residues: CASSPRYGTSRPGELFF.

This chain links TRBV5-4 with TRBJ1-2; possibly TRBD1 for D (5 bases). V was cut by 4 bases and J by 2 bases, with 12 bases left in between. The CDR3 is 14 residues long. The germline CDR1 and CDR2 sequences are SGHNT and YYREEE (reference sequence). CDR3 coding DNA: TGTGCCAGCAGCCCATTCCAGGGAAACTATGGCTACACCTTC. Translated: CASSPFQGNYGYTF.

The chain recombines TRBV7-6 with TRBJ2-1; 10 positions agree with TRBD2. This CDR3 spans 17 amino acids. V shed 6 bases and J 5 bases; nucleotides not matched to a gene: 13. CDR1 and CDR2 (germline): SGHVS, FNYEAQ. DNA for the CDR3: TGTGCCAGCAGTCTGGCACTAGCGGGGAATATAAACAATGAGCAGTTCTTC. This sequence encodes CASSLALAGNINNEQFF.

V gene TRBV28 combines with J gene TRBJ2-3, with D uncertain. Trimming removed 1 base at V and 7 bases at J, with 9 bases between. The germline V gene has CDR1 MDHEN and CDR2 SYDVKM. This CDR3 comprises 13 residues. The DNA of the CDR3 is TGTGCCAGCAGTTTATCCTCTACGAATACGCAGTATTTT. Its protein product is CASSLSSTNTQYF.

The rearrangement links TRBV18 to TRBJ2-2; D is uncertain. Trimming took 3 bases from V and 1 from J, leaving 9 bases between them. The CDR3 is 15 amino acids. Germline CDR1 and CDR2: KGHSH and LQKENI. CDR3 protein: CASSPTDQNTGELFF. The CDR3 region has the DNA TGTGCCAGCTCACCGACGGACCAGAACACCGGGGAGCTGTTTTTT.

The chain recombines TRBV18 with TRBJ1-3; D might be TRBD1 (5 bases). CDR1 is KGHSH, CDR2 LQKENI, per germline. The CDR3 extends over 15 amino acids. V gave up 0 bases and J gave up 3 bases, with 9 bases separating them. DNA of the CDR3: TGTGCCAGCTCACCACCGACCAGGGTTGGAAACACCATATATTTT. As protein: CASSPPTRVGNTIYF.

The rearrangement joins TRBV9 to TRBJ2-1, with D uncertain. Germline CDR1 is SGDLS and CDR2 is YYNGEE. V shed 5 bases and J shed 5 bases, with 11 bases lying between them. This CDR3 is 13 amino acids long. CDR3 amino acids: CASSAASDNEQFF. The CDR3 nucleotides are TGTGCCAGCAGTGCTGCGTCCGACAATGAGCAGTTCTTC.

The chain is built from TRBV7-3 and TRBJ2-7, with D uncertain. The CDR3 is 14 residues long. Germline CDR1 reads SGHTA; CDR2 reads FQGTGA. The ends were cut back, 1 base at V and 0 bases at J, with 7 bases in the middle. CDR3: CASSLMVGSYEQYF. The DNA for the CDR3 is TGTGCCAGCAGCTTAATGGTTGGCTCCTACGAGCAGTACTTC.

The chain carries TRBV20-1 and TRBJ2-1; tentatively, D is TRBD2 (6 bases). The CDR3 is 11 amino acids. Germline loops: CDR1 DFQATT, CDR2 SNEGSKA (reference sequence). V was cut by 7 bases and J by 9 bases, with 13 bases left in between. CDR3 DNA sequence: TGCAGTGTCCCGGACTACCTTGAGCAGTTCTTC. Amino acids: CSVPDYLEQFF.

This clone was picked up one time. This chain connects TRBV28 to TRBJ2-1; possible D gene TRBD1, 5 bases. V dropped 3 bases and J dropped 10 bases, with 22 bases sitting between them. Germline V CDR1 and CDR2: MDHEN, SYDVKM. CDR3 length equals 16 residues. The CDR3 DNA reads TGTGCCAGCAGTTTTTCTTTGCGGAAAGGGGATAGCGAGCAGTTCTTC. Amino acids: CASSFSLRKGDSEQFF.

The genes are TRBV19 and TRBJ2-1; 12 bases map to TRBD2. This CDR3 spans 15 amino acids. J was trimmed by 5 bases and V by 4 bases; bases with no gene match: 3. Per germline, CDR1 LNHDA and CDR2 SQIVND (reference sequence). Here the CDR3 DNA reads TGTGCCAGTAGTAGGACTAGCGGGACAGACAATGAGCAGTTCTTC. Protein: CASSRTSGTDNEQFF.

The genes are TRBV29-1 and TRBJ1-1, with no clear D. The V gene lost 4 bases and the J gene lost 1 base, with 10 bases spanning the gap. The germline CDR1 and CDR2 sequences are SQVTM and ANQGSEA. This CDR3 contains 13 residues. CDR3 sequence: CSVGSNSNTEAFF. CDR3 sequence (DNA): TGCAGCGTTGGTTCAAACTCGAACACTGAAGCTTTCTTT. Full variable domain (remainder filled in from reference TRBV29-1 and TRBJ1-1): SAVISQKPSRDICQRGTSLTIQCQVDSQVTMMFWYRQQPGQSLTLIATANQGSEATYESGFVIDKFPISRPNLTFSTLTVSNMSPEDSSIYLCSVGSNSNTEAFFGQGTRLTVV.

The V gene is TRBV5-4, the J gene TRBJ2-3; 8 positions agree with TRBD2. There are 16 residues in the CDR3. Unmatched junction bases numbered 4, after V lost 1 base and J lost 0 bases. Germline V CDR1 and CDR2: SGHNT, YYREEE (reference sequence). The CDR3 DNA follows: TGTGCCAGCAGCTTGCTACTAGCGGCAAGCACAGATACGCAGTATTTT. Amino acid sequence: CASSLLLAASTDTQYF.

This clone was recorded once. CDR3: CASSPGTVNSPLHF. In DNA, the CDR3 is TGTGCCAGCAGCCCCGGGACAGTTAATTCACCCCTCCACTTT. The rearrangement joins TRBV14 to TRBJ1-6; the match to TRBD1 covers 7 bases. From germline, CDR1 is SGHDN and CDR2 FVKESK. V shed 4 bases and J 6 bases; nucleotides not matched to a gene: 3. This CDR3 is built from 14 residues.

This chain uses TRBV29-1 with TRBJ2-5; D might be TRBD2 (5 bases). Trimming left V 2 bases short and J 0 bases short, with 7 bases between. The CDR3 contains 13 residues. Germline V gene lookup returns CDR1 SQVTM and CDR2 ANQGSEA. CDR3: CSVEMDYQETQYF. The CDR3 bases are TGCAGCGTTGAAATGGACTACCAAGAGACCCAGTACTTC.

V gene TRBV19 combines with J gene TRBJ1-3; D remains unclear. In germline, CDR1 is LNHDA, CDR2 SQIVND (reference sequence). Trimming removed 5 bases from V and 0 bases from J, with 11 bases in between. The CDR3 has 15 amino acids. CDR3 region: CASSSSGSSGNTIYF. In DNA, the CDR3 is TGTGCCAGTAGTTCATCCGGTAGCTCTGGAAACACCATATATTTT.

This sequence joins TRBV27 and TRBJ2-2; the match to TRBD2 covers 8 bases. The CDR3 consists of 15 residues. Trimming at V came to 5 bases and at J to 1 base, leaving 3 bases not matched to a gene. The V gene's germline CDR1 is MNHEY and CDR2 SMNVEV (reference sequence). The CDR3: CASSVAGGNTGELFF. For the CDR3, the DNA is TGTGCCAGCAGTGTTGCGGGAGGGAACACCGGGGAGCTGTTTTTT.

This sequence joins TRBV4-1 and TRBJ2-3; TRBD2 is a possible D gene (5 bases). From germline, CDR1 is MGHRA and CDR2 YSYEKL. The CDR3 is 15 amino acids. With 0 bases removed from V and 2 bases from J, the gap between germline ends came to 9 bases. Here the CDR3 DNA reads TGCGCCAGCAGCCAAGACCACCGGGACACAGATACGCAGTATTTT. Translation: CASSQDHRDTDTQYF.

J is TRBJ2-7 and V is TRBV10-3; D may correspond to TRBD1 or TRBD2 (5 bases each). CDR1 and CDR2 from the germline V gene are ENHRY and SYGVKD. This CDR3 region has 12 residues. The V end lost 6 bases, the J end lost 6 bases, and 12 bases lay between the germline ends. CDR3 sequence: CAIRGVYGEQYF. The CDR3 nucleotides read TGTGCCATCAGGGGGGTTTATGGCGAGCAGTACTTC.

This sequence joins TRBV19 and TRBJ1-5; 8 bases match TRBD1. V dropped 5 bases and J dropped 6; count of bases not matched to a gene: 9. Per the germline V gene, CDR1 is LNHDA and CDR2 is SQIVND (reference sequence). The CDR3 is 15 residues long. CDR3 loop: CASSVTQGAGQPQHF. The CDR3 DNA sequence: TGTGCCAGTAGTGTGACCCAGGGGGCGGGTCAGCCCCAGCATTTT.

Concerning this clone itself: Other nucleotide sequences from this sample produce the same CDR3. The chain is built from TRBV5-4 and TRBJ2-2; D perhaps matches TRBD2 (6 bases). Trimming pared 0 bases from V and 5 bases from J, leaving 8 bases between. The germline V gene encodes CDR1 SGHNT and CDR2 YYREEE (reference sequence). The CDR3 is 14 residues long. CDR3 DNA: TGTGCCAGCAGCTTGGTCGGGGGAACCGGGGAGCTGTTTTTT. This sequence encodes CASSLVGGTGELFF.